The 14 T cell receptor beta chains reported below all come from one sample, sequenced in a study of T cell responses to AZD1222 COVID-19 vaccine. Sequencing was performed with immunoSEQ multiplex PCR; in TCRdb, only in-frame clones are kept and a portion is missing. The table shows roughly 120,000 clones, with about 88% occurring only once. The sample consisted of peripheral blood, taken on day 0 of AZD1222 vaccination. These receptors came from an adult in good health.

The chain is built from TRBV4-3 and TRBJ1-2; TRBD1 matches 8 bases. There are 14 residues in the CDR3. The germline CDR1 and CDR2 sequences are LGHNA and YSLEER. Trimming removed 1 base from V and 5 bases from J; junction bases left unmatched: 3. The DNA of the CDR3 is TGCGCCAGCAGCCAAGGGACAGGGACGTATGGCTACACCTTC. This translates into CASSQGTGTYGYTF.

This rearrangement joins TRBV11-2 to TRBJ2-7, with unresolved D. CDR1 and CDR2 from the germline V gene are SGHAT and FQNNGV. This CDR3 has 14 residues. V was shortened by 5 bases and J by 6 bases, with 17 bases between the two germline ends. Here the CDR3 DNA reads TGTGCCAGCAGCCTCATCGAAACTTATGGCGAGCAGTACTTC. Translating it yields CASSLIETYGEQYF.

The CDR3 coding sequence is TGTGCCAGCAGTTTGAAAGCGGAAGGCTACGAGCAGTACTTC. Encoded protein: CASSLKAEGYEQYF. J is TRBJ2-7 and V is TRBV27; possible D gene TRBD2, 5 bases. This CDR3 spans 14 amino acids. CDR1 MNHEY and CDR2 SMNVEV come from the germline V gene (reference sequence). The ends were cut back, 3 bases at V and 3 bases at J, with 12 bases in the middle.

V is TRBV4-2 and J is TRBJ2-7; 13 bases are a match to TRBD2. The germline V gene encodes CDR1 LGHNA and CDR2 YNFKEQ. This CDR3 contains 15 residues. The ends lost 5 bases at V and 6 bases at J; junction bases unmatched: 7. CDR3 in amino acids: CASSTGLAGVSEQYF. DNA of the CDR3: TGTGCCAGCAGCACCGGACTAGCGGGAGTCTCCGAGCAGTACTTC.

The chain recombines TRBV13 with TRBJ1-1; maybe TRBD1 (5 bases). The CDR3 runs 13 residues. CDR1 PRHDT and CDR2 FYEKMQ come from the germline V gene (reference sequence). Trimming cost V 8 bases and J 1 base, with 11 bases left between them. As DNA, the CDR3 is TGTGCCAGCCATGACAGCAAGAACACTGAAGCTTTCTTT. This codes for CASHDSKNTEAFF.

The chain is built from TRBV21-1 and TRBJ1-1; TRBD1 is the table's D call and was not checked against the DNA. TRBV21-1 has pseudogene status. The CDR3 runs to 14 residues. CDR3 in DNA: TGTGCCAGCAGCAAAGGCAGGGGGGTAGCTGAAGCTTTCTTT. It codes for CASSKGRGVAEAFF.

The chain employs TRBV7-9 and TRBJ1-3, with D maybe TRBD1 (6 bases). The CDR3 length is 14 residues. V gave up 5 bases and J gave up 3 bases, with 11 bases separating them. CDR1 SEHNR and CDR2 FQNEAQ come from the germline V gene (reference sequence). The CDR3 sequence: CASSQQGNGNTIYF. DNA of the CDR3: TGTGCCAGCAGCCAACAGGGTAATGGAAACACCATATATTTT.

The chain couples TRBV6-5 to TRBJ1-5; no reliable D call. The ends were cut back, 6 bases at V and 0 bases at J, with 9 bases in the middle. Germline loops: CDR1 MNHEY, CDR2 SVGAGI. The CDR3 consists of 14 residues. Here the CDR3 DNA reads TGTGCCAGCAGGGGGATCTATAGCAATCAGCCCCAGCATTTT. Its translation is CASRGIYSNQPQHF.

This clone was detected only once. The chain links TRBV4-3 to TRBJ2-2, with D tentatively TRBD1 or TRBD2 (5 bases each). V dropped 4 bases and J dropped 5 bases, with 8 bases sitting between them. The CDR3 has 13 residues. Germline CDR1 is LGHNA and CDR2 is YSLEER. The CDR3 DNA sequence: TGCGCCAGCAGCCCTGGGACGACCGGGGAGCTGTTTTTT. This gives the protein CASSPGTTGELFF.

The J gene is TRBJ2-2, the V gene TRBV7-2; D unresolved. The CDR3 is made up of 13 amino acids. Germline values: CDR1 SGHTA, CDR2 FQGNSA. V lost 6 bases, J lost 5 bases, and 10 bases lay in between. The DNA for the CDR3 is TGTGCCAGCAGTAGACAACTGACCGGGGAGCTGTTTTTT. Its protein is CASSRQLTGELFF.

This clone has just one count. The chain carries TRBV5-4 and TRBJ2-3, with D perhaps matching TRBD1 or TRBD2 (7 bases each). The V and J ends lost 2 bases and 5 bases respectively, with 12 bases between them. The CDR3 runs 14 residues. Germline V gene lookup returns CDR1 SGHNT and CDR2 YYREEE (reference sequence). CDR3 amino acids: CASSLGRGGDTQYF. DNA of the CDR3: TGTGCCAGCAGCTTAGGCAGGGGGGGAGATACGCAGTATTTT. The entire variable domain, with the rest obtained from reference TRBV5-4 and TRBJ2-3, is as follows: ETGVTQSPTHLIKTRGQQVTLRCSSQSGHNTVSWYQQALGQGPQFIFQYYREEENGRGNFPPRFSGLQFPNYSSELNVNALELDDSALYLCASSLGRGGDTQYFGPGTRLTVL.

In this sample, this clone turned up once. This chain connects TRBV25-1 to TRBJ1-1; no firm D call. The CDR3 covers 12 residues. Per the germline V gene, CDR1 is MGHDK and CDR2 is SYGVNS. The V end was cut by 4 bases, the J end by 6 bases, with 9 bases between. As DNA, the CDR3 is TGTGCCAGCAGTGGACAAACTCCTGAAGCTTTCTTT. Translated, it gives CASSGQTPEAFF.

The J gene is TRBJ2-7, the V gene TRBV4-1; 7 nucleotides agree with TRBD2. Losses at the gene ends were 3 bases for V and 3 bases for J; bases not matched to a gene: 8. This CDR3 comprises 15 residues. The germline V gene has CDR1 MGHRA and CDR2 YSYEKL. The chain's CDR3 is CASSHTVGGYYEQYF. CDR3 coding DNA: TGCGCCAGCAGCCACACGGTGGGGGGGTACTACGAGCAGTACTTC.

The genes are TRBV24-1 and TRBJ1-6; a weak D match, TRBD1 (5 bases). V was shortened by 5 bases and J by 12 bases, with 13 bases between the two germline ends. The CDR3 length is 13 residues. CDR1 KGHDR and CDR2 SFDVKD come from the germline V gene. CDR3 nucleotide sequence: TGTGCCACCAGTGCAACTACAGGAGGACCCCTCCACTTT. Its protein is CATSATTGGPLHF.